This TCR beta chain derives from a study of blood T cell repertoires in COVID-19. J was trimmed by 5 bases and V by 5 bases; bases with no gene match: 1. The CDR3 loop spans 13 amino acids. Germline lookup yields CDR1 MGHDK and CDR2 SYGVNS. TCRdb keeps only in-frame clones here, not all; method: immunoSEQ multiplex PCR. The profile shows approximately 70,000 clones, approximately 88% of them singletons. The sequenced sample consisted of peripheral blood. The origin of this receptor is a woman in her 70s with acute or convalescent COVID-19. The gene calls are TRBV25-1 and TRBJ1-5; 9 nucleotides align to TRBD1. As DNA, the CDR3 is TGTGCCAGCAGTACAGGGGGCCATCAGCCCCAGCATTTT. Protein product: CASSTGGHQPQHF. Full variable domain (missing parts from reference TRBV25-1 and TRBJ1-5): EADIYQTPRYLVIGTGKKITLECSQTMGHDKMYWYQQDPGMELHLIHYSYGVNSTEKGDLSSESTVSRIRTEHFPLTLESARPSHTSQYLCASSTGGHQPQHFGDGTRLSIL.